The T cell receptor (beta chain) described here comes from a study of T-cell memory formation after mild COVID-19 (dated by TCRdb to 2020 to 2023). Regarding the study in general: Most TCR sequence clusters were specific to one of the two donors. In a couple of donors, T-cell clones that expanded and contracted after mild COVID-19 were tracked by sequencing TCRalpha and TCRbeta repertoires over time. Two young, previously healthy adult volunteers made up the cohort, one male and one female. On the study overall, not on this receptor specifically: Whether the second-wave clones peaking on day 37 were SARS-CoV-2 specific was not confirmed. The study included only a couple of mild cases, and larger cohorts that include severe cases with pre-infection samples were judged to be necessary. Some responding clones were detected in pre-infection memory, suggesting pre-existing cross-reactive memory T cells joined the SARS-CoV-2 response. Contracting CD4+ clones turned up mainly in the CM and EM memory subsets, whereas EMRA was where CD8+ clones were enriched. Clones that contracted from day 15 to 85 showed balanced CD4/CD8 phenotypes, whereas a second wave of clones that expanded from day 15 to 37 leaned towards CD4+.

On this clonotype: No cognate antigen has been identified for it. No base qualities exist here, and no much larger clone lies one base off it.

Ficoll-Paque density gradient centrifugation was the method used to isolate PBMCs. Trimming accounts for 7 bases at V and 4 bases at J, while the number of junction bases matched to no gene is 7. Its CDR3 holds 14 amino acids, cysteine through phenylalanine. The read is trimmed to its CDR3 DNA, 42 bases read in frame from base 1. CDR1 is given as SQVTM and CDR2 as ANQGSEA, both from the germline V gene. The sample was run on an Illumina NovaSeq 6000. Using 5'RACE with constant-segment primers, TCRalpha and TCRbeta cDNA libraries were constructed, with sample barcodes and unique molecular identifiers added in the process. RNA was extracted from every sample with Trizol reagent. Amplification of the libraries took two PCR steps, and the second step added a second sample barcode plus Illumina TruSeq adapters. Sequencing of libraries was performed on an Illumina NovaSeq with 2 x 150 bp paired-end reads. As for the original processing: Demultiplexing of reads and collapsing into UMI-guided consensus sequences were performed with migec v1.2.7. With mixcr v2.1.11, UMI consensuses were aligned to TRA and TRB V and J templates and assembled into clonotypes. Clonotypes were classified as expanded or contracted when called significant by both edgeR and NoisET, with noise models trained on biological replicates. edgeR calls used a false discovery rate-adjusted p below 0.01 and a log2 fold-change threshold of 1. As an exploratory analysis of dynamics, max-normalized trajectories of the 1000 most abundant clonotypes were examined by PCA with hierarchical clustering. Separately sequenced CD4+ and CD8+ repertoires were used to assign the CD4 or CD8 phenotype of responding clones. Using fastp at Q25 and MiXCR, TCRdb reprocessed the public reads and kept productive beta chains. Duplicate CDR3 protein sequences are folded into a single record with the most common DNA and genes. V and J calls and clone size were set by TCRdb, not the authors. In this sample the table shows some 410,000 distinct CDR3 sequences, 20% to 30% of which occur a single time. The ten largest clones add up to 13% of the sample.

The sequence was obtained from an adult woman who had mild COVID-19 (a few samples of this study predate the infection). The sample titles of this study are shuffled in the database, so cell type and time point are left out; the donor was told from shared clones. The chain employs TRBV29-1 and TRBJ2-2; a stretch of 9 junction bases matches TRBD1. Source material: PBMCs or a T cell subset sorted from them (not recorded which). The nucleotide sequence reads TGCAGCGCTCGGGACAGGGAAAGCACCGGGGAGCTGTTTTTT. The translation is CSARDRESTGELFF.